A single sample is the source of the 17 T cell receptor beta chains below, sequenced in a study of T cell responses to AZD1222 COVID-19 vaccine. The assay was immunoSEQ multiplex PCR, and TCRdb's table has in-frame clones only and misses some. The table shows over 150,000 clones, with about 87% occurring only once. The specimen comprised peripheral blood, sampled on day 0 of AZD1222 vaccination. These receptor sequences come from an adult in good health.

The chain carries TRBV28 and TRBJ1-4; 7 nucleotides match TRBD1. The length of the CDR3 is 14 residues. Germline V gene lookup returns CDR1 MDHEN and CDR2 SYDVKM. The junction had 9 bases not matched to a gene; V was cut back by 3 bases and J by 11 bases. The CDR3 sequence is CASSLPQGVGKLFF. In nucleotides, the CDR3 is TGTGCCAGCAGTTTGCCGCAGGGGGTAGGGAAACTGTTTTTT.

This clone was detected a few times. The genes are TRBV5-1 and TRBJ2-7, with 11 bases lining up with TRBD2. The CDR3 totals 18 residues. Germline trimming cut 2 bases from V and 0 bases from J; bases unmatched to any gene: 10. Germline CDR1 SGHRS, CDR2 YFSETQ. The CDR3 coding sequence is TGCGCCAGCAGCTTCGGGACTAGCGGCGGTTCAAGCTCCTACGAGCAGTACTTC. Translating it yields CASSFGTSGGSSSYEQYF.

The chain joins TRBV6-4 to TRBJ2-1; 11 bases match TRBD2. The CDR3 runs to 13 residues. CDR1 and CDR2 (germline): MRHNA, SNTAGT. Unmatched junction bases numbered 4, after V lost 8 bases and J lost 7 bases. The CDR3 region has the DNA TGTGCCAGCGGACTAGCGGGTGCGAATGAGCAGTTCTTC. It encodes CASGLAGANEQFF.

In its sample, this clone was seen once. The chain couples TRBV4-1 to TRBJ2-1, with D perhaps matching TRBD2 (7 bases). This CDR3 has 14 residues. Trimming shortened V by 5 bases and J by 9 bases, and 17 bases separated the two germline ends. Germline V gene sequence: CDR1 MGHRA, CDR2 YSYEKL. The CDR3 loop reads CASSWPRGEGEQFF. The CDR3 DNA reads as TGCGCCAGCAGCTGGCCAAGGGGGGAGGGTGAGCAGTTCTTC.

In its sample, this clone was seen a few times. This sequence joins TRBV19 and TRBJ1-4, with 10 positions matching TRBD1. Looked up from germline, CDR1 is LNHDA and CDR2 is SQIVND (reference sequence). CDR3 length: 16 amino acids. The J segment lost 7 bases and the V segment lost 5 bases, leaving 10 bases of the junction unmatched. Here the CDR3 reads CASSPLWGQGFEKLFF. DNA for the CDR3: TGTGCCAGTAGTCCACTGTGGGGACAGGGGTTTGAAAAACTGTTTTTT.

CDR3 nucleotides: TGCGCCAGCAGTCAGACTAGCGGGGGGGCAGGAGATACGCAGTATTTT. It is translated as CASSQTSGGAGDTQYF. This chain uses TRBV10-2 with TRBJ2-3; 14 nucleotides align to TRBD2. The CDR3 totals 16 residues. The trim removed 5 bases at V and 5 bases at J, leaving 6 bases unmatched. Germline V lookup: CDR1 WSHSY, CDR2 SAAADI.

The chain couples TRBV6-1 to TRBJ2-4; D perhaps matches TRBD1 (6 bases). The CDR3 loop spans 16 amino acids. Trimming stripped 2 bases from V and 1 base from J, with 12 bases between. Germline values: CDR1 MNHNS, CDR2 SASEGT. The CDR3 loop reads CASSETGYWAKNIQYF. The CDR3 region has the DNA TGTGCCAGCAGTGAAACAGGGTATTGGGCCAAAAACATTCAGTACTTC.

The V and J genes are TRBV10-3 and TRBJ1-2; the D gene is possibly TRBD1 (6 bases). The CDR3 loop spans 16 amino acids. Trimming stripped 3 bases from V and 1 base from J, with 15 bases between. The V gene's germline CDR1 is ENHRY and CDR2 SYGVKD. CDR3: CAISDSQGKNNYGYTF. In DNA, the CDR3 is TGTGCCATCAGTGATAGTCAGGGGAAAAATAACTATGGCTACACCTTC.

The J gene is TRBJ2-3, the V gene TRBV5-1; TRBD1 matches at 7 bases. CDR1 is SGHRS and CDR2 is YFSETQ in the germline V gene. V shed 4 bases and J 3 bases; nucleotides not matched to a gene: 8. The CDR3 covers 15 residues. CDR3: CASSRQGSGTDTQYF. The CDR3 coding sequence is TGCGCCAGCAGCCGACAGGGATCCGGGACAGATACGCAGTATTTT.

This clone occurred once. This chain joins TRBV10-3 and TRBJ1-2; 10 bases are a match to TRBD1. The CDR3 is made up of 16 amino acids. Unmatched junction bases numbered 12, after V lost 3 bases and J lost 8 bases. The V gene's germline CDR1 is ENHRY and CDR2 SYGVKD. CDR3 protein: CAISDGGDRGVIGYTF. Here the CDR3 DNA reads TGTGCCATCAGTGATGGGGGGGACAGGGGCGTCATCGGCTACACCTTC.

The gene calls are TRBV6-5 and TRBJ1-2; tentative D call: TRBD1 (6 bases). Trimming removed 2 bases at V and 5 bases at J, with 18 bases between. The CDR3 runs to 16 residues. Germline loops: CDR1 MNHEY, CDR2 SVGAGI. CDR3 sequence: CASSYGAGAGGYGYTF. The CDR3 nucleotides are TGTGCCAGCAGTTACGGGGCAGGGGCCGGGGGATATGGCTACACCTTC.

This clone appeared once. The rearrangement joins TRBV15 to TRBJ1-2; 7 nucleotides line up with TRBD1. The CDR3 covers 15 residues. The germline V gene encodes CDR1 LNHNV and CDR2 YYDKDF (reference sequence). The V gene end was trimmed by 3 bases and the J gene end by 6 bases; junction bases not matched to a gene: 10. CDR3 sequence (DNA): TGTGCCACCAGCAGGGACCCGGGACAGCTACATGGCTACACCTTC. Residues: CATSRDPGQLHGYTF.

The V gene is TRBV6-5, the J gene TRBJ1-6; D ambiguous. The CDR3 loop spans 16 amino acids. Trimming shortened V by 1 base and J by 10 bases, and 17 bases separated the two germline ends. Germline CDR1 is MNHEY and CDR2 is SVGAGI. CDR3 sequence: CASSYLGQAIGSPLHF. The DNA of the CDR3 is TGTGCCAGCAGTTACTTAGGCCAGGCGATAGGATCACCCCTCCACTTT.

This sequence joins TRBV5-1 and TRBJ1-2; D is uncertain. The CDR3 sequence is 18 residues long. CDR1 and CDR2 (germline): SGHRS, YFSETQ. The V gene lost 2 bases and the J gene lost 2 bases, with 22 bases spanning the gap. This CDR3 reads CASSFRSPTANLNYGYTF. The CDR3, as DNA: TGCGCCAGCAGCTTCAGGTCCCCGACGGCAAACTTAAACTATGGCTACACCTTC. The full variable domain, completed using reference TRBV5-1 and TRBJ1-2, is KAGVTQTPRYLIKTRGQQVTLSCSPISGHRSVSWYQQTPGQGLQFLFEYFSETQRNKGNFPGRFSGRQFSNSRSEMNVSTLELGDSALYLCASSFRSPTANLNYGYTFGSGTRLTVV.

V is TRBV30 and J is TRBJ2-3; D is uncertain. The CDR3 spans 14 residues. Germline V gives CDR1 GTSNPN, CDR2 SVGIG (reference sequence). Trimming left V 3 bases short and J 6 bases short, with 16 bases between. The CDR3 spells CAWSDDHARDTQYF. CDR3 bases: TGTGCCTGGAGCGATGACCATGCAAGGGATACGCAGTATTTT.

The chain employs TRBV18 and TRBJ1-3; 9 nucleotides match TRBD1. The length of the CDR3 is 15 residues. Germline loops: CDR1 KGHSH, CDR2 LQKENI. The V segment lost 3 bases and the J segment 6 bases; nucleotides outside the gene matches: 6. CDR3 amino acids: CASSPGTGIENTIYF. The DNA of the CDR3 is TGTGCCAGCTCACCCGGGACAGGGATTGAAAACACCATATATTTT. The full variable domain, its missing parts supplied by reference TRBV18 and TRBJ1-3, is NAGVMQNPRHLVRRRGQEARLRCSPMKGHSHVYWYRQLPEEGLKFMVYLQKENIIDESGMPKERFSAEFPKEGPSILRIQQVVRGDSAAYFCASSPGTGIENTIYFGEGSWLTVV.

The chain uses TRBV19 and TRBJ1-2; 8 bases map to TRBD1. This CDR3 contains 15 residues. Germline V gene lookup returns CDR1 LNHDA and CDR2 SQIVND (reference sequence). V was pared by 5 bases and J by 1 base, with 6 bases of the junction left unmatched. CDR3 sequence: CASSLTGGVNYGYTF. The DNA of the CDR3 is TGTGCCAGTAGTCTCACAGGGGGAGTTAACTATGGCTACACCTTC.